One and the same sample provided the 32 T cell receptor beta chains below, sequenced in a study of PD-1 blockade in classical Hodgkin lymphoma. In every patient, relapse followed autologous stem cell transplantation, while exposure to brentuximab vedotin differed. The protocol was immunoSEQ multiplex PCR, while the TCRdb copy is restricted to in-frame clones and leaves out a portion. The data hold roughly 100,000 clones, with roughly 91% observed a single time. Source: peripheral blood mononuclear cells (PBMCs), taken before the second cycle of nivolumab. The receptor set was obtained from a human donor with classical Hodgkin lymphoma.

The genes are TRBV19 and TRBJ2-5, with D possibly called TRBD1 or TRBD2 (5 bases each). V gave up 4 bases and J gave up 2 bases, with 11 bases separating them. The length of the CDR3 is 14 residues. Germline V gene sequence: CDR1 LNHDA, CDR2 SQIVND (reference sequence). The CDR3, as DNA: TGTGCCAGTAGTAGGGACGGGAAGCAAGAGACCCAGTACTTC. Encoded protein: CASSRDGKQETQYF.

The chain is built from TRBV7-2 and TRBJ1-1; D remains ambiguous. In germline, CDR1 is SGHTA, CDR2 FQGNSA. V was trimmed by 1 base and J by 5 bases, leaving 5 bases between them. The CDR3 sequence is 12 residues long. The CDR3 DNA reads TGTGCCAGCAGCTTAGGGACGACTGAAGCTTTCTTT. This translates into CASSLGTTEAFF.

Details on this clone: Other nucleotide sequences from this sample produce the same CDR3. This CDR3 reads CASSLGGAGGDIQYF. In DNA, the CDR3 is TGTGCCAGCAGCTTAGGTGGGGCGGGGGGCGACATTCAGTACTTC. The chain couples TRBV7-2 to TRBJ2-4, with TRBD2 identical over 8 bases. After removal of 1 base from V and 8 bases from J, the junction contained 7 bases not matched to a gene. Germline CDR1 is SGHTA and CDR2 is FQGNSA. The CDR3 is made up of 15 amino acids. Combining the CDR3 with reference TRBV7-2 and TRBJ2-4 gives the whole variable domain GAGVSQSPSNKVTEKGKDVELRCDPISGHTALYWYRQSLGQGLEFLIYFQGNSAPDKSGLPSDRFSAERTGGSVSTLTIQRTQQEDSAVYLCASSLGGAGGDIQYFGAGTRLSVL.

This chain joins TRBV7-9 and TRBJ1-5, with unresolved D. V gave up 1 base and J gave up 1 base, with 11 bases separating them. The CDR3 runs 16 residues. Germline lookup yields CDR1 SEHNR and CDR2 FQNEAQ (reference sequence). The CDR3 DNA sequence: TGTGCCAGCAGCTTAGGGGAGCCGGGGAGCAATCAGCCCCAGCATTTT. Translated: CASSLGEPGSNQPQHF. Full variable domain (missing parts from reference TRBV7-9 and TRBJ1-5): DTGVSQNPRHKITKRGQNVTFRCDPISEHNRLYWYRQTLGQGPEFLTYFQNEAQLEKSRLLSDRFSAERPKGSFSTLEIQRTEQGDSAMYLCASSLGEPGSNQPQHFGDGTRLSIL.

The rearrangement uses TRBV28 and TRBJ2-7; 10 positions match TRBD1. Germline values: CDR1 MDHEN, CDR2 SYDVKM. The CDR3 has 17 residues. With 3 bases clipped from V and 0 bases from J, the junction kept 8 bases outside the gene matches. The CDR3 nucleotides read TGTGCCAGCAGTTTGGGGACAGGGGTCCCTCTCTCCTACGAGCAGTACTTC. As protein: CASSLGTGVPLSYEQYF. The full variable domain, its missing parts supplied by reference TRBV28 and TRBJ2-7, is DVKVTQSSRYLVKRTGEKVFLECVQDMDHENMFWYRQDPGLGLRLIYFSYDVKMKEKGDIPEGYSVSREKKERFSLILESASTNQTSMYLCASSLGTGVPLSYEQYFGPGTRLTVT.

The V call is TRBV7-2, the J call TRBJ2-1, with 10 bases identical to TRBD2. Germline CDR1 SGHTA, CDR2 FQGNSA. The ends lost 3 bases at V and 8 bases at J; junction bases unmatched: 10. This CDR3 contains 16 residues. CDR3 region: CASSFRASGGADEQFF. CDR3 coding DNA: TGTGCCAGCAGCTTCCGGGCTAGCGGGGGTGCCGATGAGCAGTTCTTC.

The J gene is TRBJ1-4, the V gene TRBV15; tentative D call: TRBD1 (6 bases). Germline values: CDR1 LNHNV, CDR2 YYDKDF (reference sequence). The CDR3 is made up of 16 amino acids. With 7 bases removed from V and 0 bases from J, the gap between germline ends came to 15 bases. The CDR3 DNA follows: TGTGCCACCAACTTGGGACCAGGGGCAACTAATGAAAAACTGTTTTTT. The encoded protein is CATNLGPGATNEKLFF. Using reference TRBV15 and TRBJ1-4 for the parts outside the CDR3, the full variable domain is DAMVIQNPRYQVTQFGKPVTLSCSQTLNHNVMYWYQQKSSQAPKLLFHYYDKDFNNEADTPDNFQSRRPNTSFCFLDIRSPGLGDTAMYLCATNLGPGATNEKLFFGSGTQLSVL.

This clone was found once. The chain joins TRBV6-5 to TRBJ1-6, with a possible D match to TRBD1 (6 bases). CDR3 length: 13 residues. V dropped 6 bases and J dropped 7 bases, with 10 bases sitting between them. From germline, CDR1 is MNHEY and CDR2 SVGAGI. CDR3 in DNA: TGTGCCAGCAGCCTAGACAGGAATTCACCCCTCCACTTT. It translates to CASSLDRNSPLHF.

The chain links TRBV7-8 to TRBJ1-4, with 10 bases matching TRBD1. V gave up 2 bases and J gave up 5 bases; unmatched junction bases: 2. The CDR3 loop spans 15 amino acids. The germline gives CDR1 SGHVS, CDR2 FQNEAQ. The CDR3 DNA follows: TGTGCCAGCAGCTTAACGGGACAGGGGAATGAAAAACTGTTTTTT. Protein sequence: CASSLTGQGNEKLFF. The entire variable domain, with the rest obtained from reference TRBV7-8 and TRBJ1-4, is as follows: GAGVSQSPRYKVAKRGQDVALRCDPISGHVSLFWYQQALGQGPEFLTYFQNEAQLDKSGLPSDRFFAERPEGSVSTLKIQRTQQEDSAVYLCASSLTGQGNEKLFFGSGTQLSVL.

This chain uses TRBV6-5 with TRBJ2-5; D possibly matches TRBD1 or TRBD2 (5 bases each). In germline, CDR1 is MNHEY, CDR2 SVGAGI. V dropped 4 bases and J dropped 5 bases, with 17 bases sitting between them. The length of the CDR3 is 15 residues. The CDR3 bases are TGTGCCAGCAGTTCGGGTCTACGGGGCTGGGAGACCCAGTACTTC. Encoded protein: CASSSGLRGWETQYF.

The chain has TRBV6-5 and TRBJ1-3, with 10 bases lining up with TRBD1. The CDR3 is 15 amino acids. The V gene end was trimmed by 2 bases and the J gene end by 4 bases; junction bases not matched to a gene: 2. Germline-derived CDR1 and CDR2 are MNHEY and SVGAGI. CDR3 residues: CASSYRTGGGNTIYF. The CDR3 DNA reads TGTGCCAGCAGTTACCGGACAGGGGGGGGAAACACCATATATTTT.

This chain connects TRBV2 to TRBJ2-3; D gene uncertain. Trimming left V 11 bases short and J 2 bases short, with 14 bases between. Per germline, CDR1 SNHLY and CDR2 FYNNEI. The CDR3 is made up of 13 amino acids. CDR3: CAGHRSYTDTQYF. The CDR3 nucleotides are TGTGCCGGCCACAGATCTTACACAGATACGCAGTATTTT.

The chain carries TRBV27 and TRBJ2-2; possible D gene TRBD1, 6 bases. The CDR3 runs to 15 residues. Germline CDR1 reads MNHEY; CDR2 reads SMNVEV (reference sequence). Trimming stripped 6 bases from V and 1 base from J, with 12 bases between. The CDR3 spells CASRLQGLNTGELFF. CDR3 nucleotides: TGTGCCAGCAGATTACAGGGATTGAACACCGGGGAGCTGTTTTTT.

This chain connects TRBV5-5 to TRBJ2-7; D is ambiguous. The CDR3 covers 18 residues. Germline CDR1 reads SGHKS; CDR2 reads YYEKEE (reference sequence). V lost 0 bases and J lost 6, with 25 bases in between. As DNA, the CDR3 is TGTGCCAGCAGCTTGGCCTCAGGATTGGACCCCGTTAACCTCGAGCAGTACTTC. Residues: CASSLASGLDPVNLEQYF. Together with reference TRBV5-5 and TRBJ2-7, the CDR3 gives the full variable domain: DAGVTQSPTHLIKTRGQQVTLRCSPISGHKSVSWYQQVLGQGPQFIFQYYEKEERGRGNFPDRFSARQFPNYSSELNVNALLLGDSALYLCASSLASGLDPVNLEQYFGPGTRLTVT.

The genes are TRBV6-1 and TRBJ1-1, with no clear D. Trimming took 8 bases from V and 10 from J, leaving 20 bases between them. The V gene's germline CDR1 is MNHNS and CDR2 SASEGT. This CDR3 has 13 residues. The DNA for the CDR3 is TGTGCCAGCCCAAACACCGTCTCCTCTGGAGCTTTCTTT. Amino acid sequence: CASPNTVSSGAFF.

The CDR3 is CASSGRGGTEAFF. CDR3 DNA: TGTGCCAGCAGCGGGAGGGGGGGCACTGAAGCTTTCTTT. This chain connects TRBV5-4 to TRBJ1-1, with D perhaps matching TRBD1 (6 bases). The CDR3 is 13 residues long. The V end was cut by 4 bases, the J end by 4 bases, with 11 bases between. CDR1 is SGHNT, CDR2 YYREEE, per germline (reference sequence). The full variable domain, in which reference TRBV5-4 and TRBJ1-1 provide the parts outside the CDR3, is ETGVTQSPTHLIKTRGQQVTLRCSSQSGHNTVSWYQQALGQGPQFIFQYYREEENGRGNFPPRFSGLQFPNYSSELNVNALELDDSALYLCASSGRGGTEAFFGQGTRLTVV.

In nucleotides, the CDR3 is TGCAGCGTTGACGGGGGGCCCACTGAAGCTTTCTTT. Its translation is CSVDGGPTEAFF. The chain is built from TRBV29-1 and TRBJ1-1; TRBD1 is a possible D gene (6 bases). CDR1 and CDR2 from the germline V gene are SQVTM and ANQGSEA. The CDR3 spans 12 residues. The ends were cut back, 3 bases at V and 4 bases at J, with 9 bases in the middle.

The gene calls are TRBV19 and TRBJ2-6, with D maybe TRBD2 (5 bases). CDR3 length: 15 residues. Trimming shortened V by 10 bases and J by 0 bases, and 13 bases separated the two germline ends. The V gene's germline CDR1 is LNHDA and CDR2 SQIVND (reference sequence). Here the CDR3 DNA reads TGTGCCACCAGAGCGGAAGGCTCTGGGGCCAACGTCCTGACTTTC. Its translation: CATRAEGSGANVLTF.

V gene TRBV10-3 combines with J gene TRBJ1-5, with D maybe TRBD1 (6 bases). Germline loops: CDR1 ENHRY, CDR2 SYGVKD. This CDR3 contains 15 residues. Trimming stripped 3 bases from V and 6 bases from J, with 15 bases between. The CDR3 DNA follows: TGTGCCATCAGTGAAGGGGGGGGCAGGTTTCAGCCCCAGCATTTT. The encoded protein is CAISEGGGRFQPQHF.

This clone occurred once. This chain connects TRBV7-8 to TRBJ2-7; possibly TRBD1 for D (6 bases). Trimming shortened V by 5 bases and J by 0 bases, and 11 bases separated the two germline ends. Germline lookup yields CDR1 SGHVS and CDR2 FQNEAQ. There are 14 residues in the CDR3. The CDR3 coding sequence is TGTGCCAGCAGCCGGACAGCCAGCTCCTACGAGCAGTACTTC. Translated: CASSRTASSYEQYF.

This chain connects TRBV6-5 to TRBJ1-2; 9 nucleotides line up with TRBD1. The germline gives CDR1 MNHEY, CDR2 SVGAGI. The CDR3 runs 14 residues. J gave up 7 bases and V 5 bases, and 8 bases lay outside the gene matches. CDR3 protein: CASSNPGTGFGYTF. In nucleotides, the CDR3 is TGTGCCAGCAGTAACCCCGGGACAGGGTTTGGCTACACCTTC.

V and J are TRBV4-1 and TRBJ2-1; 9 nucleotides match TRBD1. Germline V gives CDR1 MGHRA, CDR2 YSYEKL. Trimming removed 1 base from V and 6 bases from J; junction bases left unmatched: 10. The CDR3 spans 17 residues. This CDR3 reads CASSQVGLRDRVNEQFF. The CDR3 nucleotides are TGCGCCAGCAGCCAAGTCGGACTGCGGGACAGGGTCAATGAGCAGTTCTTC.

The chain is built from TRBV18 and TRBJ2-5; TRBD2 is a possible D gene (7 bases). CDR1 KGHSH and CDR2 LQKENI come from the germline V gene. V was trimmed by 3 bases and J by 4 bases, leaving 21 bases between them. The CDR3 sequence is 17 residues long. Here the CDR3 reads CASSPPGITGGLETQYF. The CDR3 DNA reads as TGTGCCAGCTCACCGCCGGGGATAACGGGGGGCCTAGAGACCCAGTACTTC.

CDR3 region: CASSSRDSSYEQYF. For the CDR3, the DNA is TGTGCCAGCAGCTCTCGGGACAGTAGCTACGAGCAGTACTTC. The V gene is TRBV5-4, the J gene TRBJ2-7, with TRBD1 matching over 7 bases. Trimming took 3 bases from V and 3 from J; bases not matched to a gene: 6. There are 14 residues in the CDR3. Germline V gives CDR1 SGHNT, CDR2 YYREEE (reference sequence).

This rearrangement joins TRBV7-9 to TRBJ2-5, with D perhaps matching TRBD2 (5 bases). The CDR3 is 14 residues long. Germline CDR1 is SEHNR and CDR2 is FQNEAQ (reference sequence). Trimming removed 5 bases from V and 2 bases from J, with 12 bases in between. This CDR3 reads CASSPLREQETQYF. CDR3 nucleotide sequence: TGTGCCAGCAGCCCCTTGAGGGAACAAGAGACCCAGTACTTC.

The chain is built from TRBV19 and TRBJ2-3, with 7 bases identical to TRBD2. V lost 3 bases and J lost 0; bases outside the gene matches: 6. The V gene's germline CDR1 is LNHDA and CDR2 SQIVND (reference sequence). The CDR3 extends over 16 amino acids. DNA for the CDR3: TGTGCCAGTAGTATTGGCCTAGCGGTGAGCACAGATACGCAGTATTTT. This codes for CASSIGLAVSTDTQYF.

The chain employs TRBV6-5 and TRBJ2-1; D not resolved. The V gene lost 6 bases and the J gene lost 8 bases, with 20 bases spanning the gap. The germline V gene has CDR1 MNHEY and CDR2 SVGAGI. The CDR3 has 15 residues. The CDR3 loop reads CASSPGFMGMDEQFF. In DNA form, the CDR3 reads TGTGCCAGCAGCCCCGGCTTCATGGGGATGGATGAGCAGTTCTTC.

The chain employs TRBV6-6 and TRBJ1-4; D not certain. The CDR3 is 15 amino acids. The germline V gene has CDR1 MNHNY and CDR2 SVGAGI (reference sequence). V dropped 0 bases and J dropped 4 bases, with 9 bases sitting between them. As DNA, the CDR3 is TGTGCCAGCAGTTACTCGAGAGAGATTAATGAAAAACTGTTTTTT. Translated, it gives CASSYSREINEKLFF.

This sequence joins TRBV11-2 and TRBJ2-5; D is unresolved. With the DNA end fitting TRBJ2-7 better, the J assignment may be wrong. The germline CDR1 and CDR2 sequences are SGHAT and FQNNGV. This CDR3 is 13 amino acids long. The DNA for the CDR3 is TGTGCCAGCAGCTTACAGAGCTCCTACGAGCAGTACTTC. As protein: CASSLQSSYEQYF.

The chain links TRBV5-6 to TRBJ1-2; 10 bases are a match to TRBD1. Unmatched junction bases numbered 4, after V lost 1 base and J lost 7 bases. CDR1 and CDR2 from the germline V gene are SGHDT and YYEEEE. The CDR3 extends over 14 amino acids. CDR3 bases: TGTGCCAGCAGCTTGACGGACAGGGGGTCTGGCTACACCTTC. Translating it yields CASSLTDRGSGYTF. The variable domain in full, completed from reference TRBV5-6 and TRBJ1-2, reads DAGVTQSPTHLIKTRGQQVTLRCSPKSGHDTVSWYQQALGQGPQFIFQYYEEEERQRGNFPDRFSGHQFPNYSSELNVNALLLGDSALYLCASSLTDRGSGYTFGSGTRLTVV.

The chain couples TRBV6-5 to TRBJ1-1, with 8 bases identical to TRBD1. The ends lost 7 bases at V and 1 base at J; junction bases unmatched: 5. CDR1 MNHEY and CDR2 SVGAGI come from the germline V gene. The CDR3 consists of 14 residues. CDR3 region: CASTRQGWNTEAFF. The CDR3 DNA is TGTGCCAGCACCCGACAGGGGTGGAACACTGAAGCTTTCTTT.

The genes are TRBV9 and TRBJ1-4, with TRBD1 matching 9 bases. The V and J ends lost 2 bases and 4 bases, in that order; junction bases with no gene match: 6. Per germline, CDR1 SGDLS and CDR2 YYNGEE. The CDR3 contains 16 residues. CDR3 region: CASSVGRTGDNEKLFF. Written as DNA, the CDR3 is TGTGCCAGCAGCGTCGGCCGGACAGGGGATAATGAAAAACTGTTTTTT.